This T cell receptor beta chain was documented in a study of beta chain features in type 1 diabetes. Regarding the study as a whole: Type 1 diabetes patients showed a moderate but significant shortening of TCRB CDR3s in all four CD4+ subsets.

A remark on this clone: Its specificity is unknown.

Germline CDR1 is GTSNPN and CDR2 is SVGIG (reference sequence). The CDR3 sequence is 15 residues long. V lost 2 bases to trimming and J lost 3 bases; unmatched junction nucleotides: 6. Expressed TCRB transcripts were sequenced after all isolated RNA was converted to cDNA. Clones were read by immunoSEQ multiplex PCR, and TCRdb kept only the in-frame ones, dropping some. The sample shows 350,000 to 450,000 clones, around 14% of them seen only once. The clonotype was recovered from a man aged 25 to 40 in good health. V usage is TRBV30 and J usage is TRBJ2-7, with 11 bases lining up with TRBD1. Material: naive CD4+ T cells from blood. DNA for the CDR3: TGTGCCTGGAGTAGGACAGGGGGCCTGGGCTACGAGCAGTACGTC. Its protein is CAWSRTGGLGYEQYV.